The subject of this entry is one T cell receptor beta chain. Its specificity is unknown. Use of 60 Vbeta and 13 Jbeta primers characterized the PCR. Profiled with immunoSEQ multiplex PCR; TCRdb holds only in-frame clones, not every one. The table records around 120,000 clones, 65% to 80% of them present only once. This sample stems from a study of cytomegalovirus exposure and HLA in healthy donors. Study-level results: CMV serostatus was the only recorded immune exposure for donors. Presence/absence comparisons presumed near-even sequencing depth among donors.

The sample was PBMCs. The sequence derives from a human donor in good health.

The CDR3 protein is CASSGLGTSGGGVSEQYF. CDR3 nucleotides: TGTGCCAGCAGTGGGCTGGGGACTAGCGGAGGGGGGGTTAGCGAGCAGTACTTC. The V call is TRBV28, the J call TRBJ2-7; 11 bases map to TRBD2. V lost 5 bases to trimming and J lost 6 bases; unmatched junction nucleotides: 18. The CDR3 has 18 residues. Germline V gene lookup returns CDR1 MDHEN and CDR2 SYDVKM. The whole variable domain, remainder taken from reference TRBV28 and TRBJ2-7, is DVKVTQSSRYLVKRTGEKVFLECVQDMDHENMFWYRQDPGLGLRLIYFSYDVKMKEKGDIPEGYSVSREKKERFSLILESASTNQTSMYLCASSGLGTSGGGVSEQYFGPGTRLTVT.